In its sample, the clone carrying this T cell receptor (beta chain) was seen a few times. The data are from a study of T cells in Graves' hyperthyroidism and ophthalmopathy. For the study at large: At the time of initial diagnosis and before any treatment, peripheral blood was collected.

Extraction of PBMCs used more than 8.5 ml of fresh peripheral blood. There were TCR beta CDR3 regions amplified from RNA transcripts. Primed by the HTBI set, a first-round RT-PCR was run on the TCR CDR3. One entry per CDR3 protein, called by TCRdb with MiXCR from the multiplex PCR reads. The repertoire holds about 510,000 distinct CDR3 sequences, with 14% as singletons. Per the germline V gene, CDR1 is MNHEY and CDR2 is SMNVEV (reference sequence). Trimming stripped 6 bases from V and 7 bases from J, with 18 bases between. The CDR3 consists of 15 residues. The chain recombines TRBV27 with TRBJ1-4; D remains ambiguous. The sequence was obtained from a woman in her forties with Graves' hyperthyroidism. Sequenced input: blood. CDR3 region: CASRGRGKGAEKLFF. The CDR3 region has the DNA TGTGCCAGCAGGGGTCGTGGGAAAGGCGCTGAAAAACTGTTTTTT.